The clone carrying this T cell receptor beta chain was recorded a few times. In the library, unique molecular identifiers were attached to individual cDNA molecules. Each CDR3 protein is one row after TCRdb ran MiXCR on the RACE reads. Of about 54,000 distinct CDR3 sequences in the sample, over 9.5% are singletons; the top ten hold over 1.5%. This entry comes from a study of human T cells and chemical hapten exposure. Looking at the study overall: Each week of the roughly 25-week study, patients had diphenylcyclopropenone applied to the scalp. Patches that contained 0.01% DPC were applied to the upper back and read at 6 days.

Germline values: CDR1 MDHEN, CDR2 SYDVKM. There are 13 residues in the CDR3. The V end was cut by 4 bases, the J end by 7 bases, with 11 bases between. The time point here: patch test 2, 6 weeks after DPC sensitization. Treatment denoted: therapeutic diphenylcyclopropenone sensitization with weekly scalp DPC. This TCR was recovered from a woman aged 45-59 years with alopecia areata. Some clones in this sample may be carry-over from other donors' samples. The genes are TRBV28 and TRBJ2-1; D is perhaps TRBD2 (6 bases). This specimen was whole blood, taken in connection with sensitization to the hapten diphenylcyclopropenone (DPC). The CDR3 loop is CASSSRLVNEQFF. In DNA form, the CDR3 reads TGTGCCAGCAGTTCCAGACTAGTAAATGAGCAGTTCTTC.